The clone carrying this T cell receptor beta chain was seen a single time. These data are taken from a study of T cell responses to AZD1222 COVID-19 vaccine. Sequenced by immunoSEQ multiplex PCR; TCRdb stores in-frame clones only, minus some. The table records some 120,000 clones, around 92% of them present only once. V shed 0 bases and J shed 2 bases, with 11 bases lying between them. Germline CDR1 reads MNHNS; CDR2 reads SASEGT. This CDR3 is built from 15 residues. The V gene is TRBV6-1, the J gene TRBJ2-7; TRBD1 might be the D (5 bases). This clonotype was sampled from an adult in good health. The sequenced sample was peripheral blood, obtained on day 0 of AZD1222 vaccination. The CDR3 nucleotides are TGTGCCAGCAGTGAAGCGGACGACAGAACCTACGAGCAGTACTTC. Its translation is CASSEADDRTYEQYF.